The 18 T cell receptor beta chains below all came from one sample that was sequenced in a study of T cells after yellow fever vaccination (dated 2019 in TCRdb). The sample's treatment or condition, from its label and the paper: live attenuated yellow fever vaccine strain. Preparation of the library involved 5' RACE. The instrument given in TCRdb is Illumina HiSeq 2500. TCRdb reprocessing: public reads trimmed at Q25 with fastp, clones called with MiXCR, in-frame beta chains kept. A single entry per CDR3 protein holds the most common genes and DNA from its merged rows. This sample is represented by around 550,000 distinct CDR3 sequences; 19% of them were singletons. 14% of the sample comes from the top ten. The source material was PBMCs, sampled 15 days after the yellow fever booster vaccination. These receptors were taken from a young man who received the YFV17D yellow fever vaccine.

The chain is built from TRBV9 and TRBJ1-1, with a weak D call TRBD1 (5 bases). Trimming pared 0 bases from V and 3 bases from J, leaving 9 bases between. Germline CDR1 SGDLS, CDR2 YYNGEE. This CDR3 contains 14 residues. The CDR3 sequence: CASSVGGGDTEAFF. For the CDR3, the DNA is TGTGCCAGCAGCGTAGGCGGGGGGGACACTGAAGCTTTCTTT.

V and J are TRBV5-1 and TRBJ1-1; 11 nucleotides match TRBD1. Germline values: CDR1 SGHRS, CDR2 YFSETQ. The J segment lost 11 bases and the V segment lost 4 bases, leaving 16 bases of the junction unmatched. This CDR3 is 16 amino acids long. CDR3 region: CASSDRDRGDSNRAFF. In DNA form, the CDR3 reads TGCGCCAGCAGCGACCGGGACAGGGGGGACAGCAACAGGGCTTTCTTT.

The chain is built from TRBV27 and TRBJ2-1; 7 nucleotides align to TRBD1. The length of the CDR3 is 13 residues. The V segment lost 10 bases and the J segment 5 bases; nucleotides outside the gene matches: 8. The germline CDR1 and CDR2 sequences are MNHEY and SMNVEV (reference sequence). The CDR3 DNA sequence: TGTGCCACCCTGGGACAGAAGCACAATGAGCAGTTCTTC. Its protein product is CATLGQKHNEQFF.

V is TRBV20-1 and J is TRBJ2-1; 8 nucleotides match TRBD1. V was pared by 6 bases and J by 4 bases, with 8 bases of the junction left unmatched. Germline lookup yields CDR1 DFQATT and CDR2 SNEGSKA (reference sequence). This CDR3 comprises 14 residues. The CDR3 DNA sequence: TGCAGTGCCCCGGACAGGGCCAAATACAATGAGCAGTTCTTC. It translates to CSAPDRAKYNEQFF.

This clonotype was seen more than once but under ten times. The rearrangement joins TRBV9 to TRBJ2-1; 7 bases are a match to TRBD2. V shed 3 bases, J shed 5 bases, and the junction held 14 bases outside the gene matches. Per germline, CDR1 SGDLS and CDR2 YYNGEE. The CDR3 sequence is 17 residues long. CDR3 residues: CASSATSREYGNNEQFF. The CDR3 DNA reads as TGTGCCAGCAGCGCAACCTCGCGGGAGTACGGCAACAATGAGCAGTTCTTC.

This chain connects TRBV29-1 to TRBJ2-7; D not certain. Looked up from germline, CDR1 is SQVTM and CDR2 is ANQGSEA. The CDR3 length is 12 residues. The germline V and J ends were trimmed by 1 base and 0 bases, with 4 bases remaining between them. The CDR3 DNA reads TGCAGCGTTGAAGGGATCTCCTACGAGCAGTACTTC. Protein sequence: CSVEGISYEQYF.

This clonotype occurred a few times. The V call is TRBV7-2, the J call TRBJ1-6, with 7 bases that match TRBD1. After removal of 1 base from V and 10 bases from J, the junction contained 7 bases not matched to a gene. CDR1 is SGHTA and CDR2 is FQGNSA in the germline V gene. The CDR3 length is 15 residues. The CDR3 DNA follows: TGTGCCAGCAGCTTAGGAGGGGGCACCGGCTCACCCCTCCACTTT. It translates to CASSLGGGTGSPLHF.

This clonotype came up a few times. For the CDR3, the DNA is TGTGCCAGCTTGACTAGCGGGAGGACGTGGAACGGGGAGCTGTTTTTT. This encodes CASLTSGRTWNGELFF. The chain employs TRBV5-6 and TRBJ2-2, with TRBD2 matching over 13 bases. Germline loops: CDR1 SGHDT, CDR2 YYEEEE. V dropped 7 bases and J dropped 7; count of bases not matched to a gene: 10. CDR3 size: 16 residues.

This clonotype was counted only a few times. This chain uses TRBV28 with TRBJ2-5; D is possibly TRBD1 (6 bases). CDR1 MDHEN and CDR2 SYDVKM come from the germline V gene. V was pared by 7 bases and J by 0 bases, with 9 bases between. This CDR3 spans 13 amino acids. The CDR3 is CASTRDNQETQYF. The CDR3 DNA follows: TGTGCCAGCACCCGGGACAACCAAGAGACCCAGTACTTC.

The chain combines TRBV6-2 or TRBV6-3 with TRBJ1-1; no reliable D call. CDR3 length equals 12 residues. Trimming shortened V by 4 bases and J by 1 base, and 4 bases separated the two germline ends. Germline CDR1 reads MNHEY; CDR2 reads SVGEGT. The CDR3 DNA sequence: TGTGCCAGCAGTTCGACGAACACTGAAGCTTTCTTT. Translating gives CASSSTNTEAFF.

This clonotype was picked up a small number of times. V gene TRBV20-1 combines with J gene TRBJ2-7, with a possible D match to TRBD1 (6 bases). Germline CDR1 reads DFQATT; CDR2 reads SNEGSKA (reference sequence). CDR3 size: 13 residues. V was shortened by 0 bases and J by 6 bases, with 12 bases between the two germline ends. CDR3 loop: CSARDDRLSEQYF. DNA of the CDR3: TGCAGTGCTAGAGATGACAGGTTATCCGAGCAGTACTTC.

This chain connects TRBV3-1 to TRBJ2-1; no firm D call. CDR3 length: 14 amino acids. The V end lost 3 bases, the J end lost 5 bases, and 11 bases lay between the germline ends. CDR1 is LGHDT, CDR2 YNNKEL, per germline (reference sequence). CDR3 in amino acids: CASSQVYRHNEQFF. In DNA form, the CDR3 reads TGTGCCAGCAGCCAGGTGTATAGGCACAATGAGCAGTTCTTC.

This clonotype was found a few times. The V gene is TRBV5-1, the J gene TRBJ2-1; D tentatively fits TRBD1 or TRBD2 (5 bases each). V was pared by 4 bases and J by 4 bases, with 12 bases between. This CDR3 has 14 residues. CDR1 and CDR2 (germline): SGHRS, YFSETQ. The chain's CDR3 is CASSKAGAYNEQFF. CDR3 bases: TGCGCCAGCAGCAAGGCCGGGGCGTACAATGAGCAGTTCTTC.

V and J are TRBV5-1 and TRBJ2-3, with no clear D. The CDR3 covers 13 residues. The germline V gene encodes CDR1 SGHRS and CDR2 YFSETQ. V was clipped by 6 bases and J by 2 bases, with 10 bases between them. CDR3 DNA sequence: TGCGCCAGCAACCAGGACCCCACAGATACGCAGTATTTT. This sequence encodes CASNQDPTDTQYF.

This clonotype was detected a few times. J is TRBJ2-7 and V is TRBV7-2; D is unclear. V was trimmed by 0 bases and J by 6 bases, leaving 9 bases between them. The CDR3 has 13 residues. Germline V gene sequence: CDR1 SGHTA, CDR2 FQGNSA. The CDR3 spells CASSLAPLPEQYF. CDR3 in DNA: TGTGCCAGCAGCTTAGCTCCCCTCCCCGAGCAGTACTTC.

The chain combines TRBV6-2 or TRBV6-3 with TRBJ2-7; D is possibly TRBD2 (6 bases). CDR3 size: 13 residues. Germline CDR1 and CDR2: MNHEY and SVGEGT. The ends were cut back, 7 bases at V and 3 bases at J, with 13 bases in the middle. DNA of the CDR3: TGTGCCAGCAATCGGGAGTTAGACTACGAGCAGTACTTC. It codes for CASNRELDYEQYF.

This clonotype was picked up many times. This chain joins TRBV15 and TRBJ2-3, with a weak D call TRBD1 (6 bases). Germline V gene lookup returns CDR1 LNHNV and CDR2 YYDKDF (reference sequence). The CDR3 contains 17 residues. The germline V and J ends were trimmed by 0 bases and 0 bases, with 13 bases remaining between them. As DNA, the CDR3 is TGTGCCACCAGCAGAGATCTTAACGGACAGAGCACAGATACGCAGTATTTT. Translated: CATSRDLNGQSTDTQYF.

The chain combines TRBV5-1 with TRBJ2-1, with D unresolved. Germline V CDR1 and CDR2: SGHRS, YFSETQ. The CDR3 consists of 12 residues. The V end lost 0 bases, the J end lost 9 bases, and 7 bases lay between the germline ends. The CDR3 coding sequence is TGCGCCAGCAGCTTGGACTGGGCTGAGCAGTTCTTC. Encoded protein: CASSLDWAEQFF.